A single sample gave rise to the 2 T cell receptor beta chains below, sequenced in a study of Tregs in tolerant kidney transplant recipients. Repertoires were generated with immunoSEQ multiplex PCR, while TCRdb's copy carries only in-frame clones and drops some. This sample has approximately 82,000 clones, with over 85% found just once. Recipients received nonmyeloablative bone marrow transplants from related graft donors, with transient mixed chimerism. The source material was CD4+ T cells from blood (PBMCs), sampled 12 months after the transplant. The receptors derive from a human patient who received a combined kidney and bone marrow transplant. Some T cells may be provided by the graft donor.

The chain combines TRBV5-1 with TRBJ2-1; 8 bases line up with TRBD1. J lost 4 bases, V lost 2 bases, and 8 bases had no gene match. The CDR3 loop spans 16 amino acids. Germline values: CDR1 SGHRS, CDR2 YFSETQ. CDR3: CASSFNRGWIYNEQFF. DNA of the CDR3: TGCGCCAGCAGCTTTAACAGGGGGTGGATATACAATGAGCAGTTCTTC.

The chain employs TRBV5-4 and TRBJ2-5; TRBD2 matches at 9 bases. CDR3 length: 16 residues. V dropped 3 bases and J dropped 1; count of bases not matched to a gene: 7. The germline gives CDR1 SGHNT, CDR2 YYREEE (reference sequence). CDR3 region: CASSSQRGAAQETQYF. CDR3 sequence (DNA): TGTGCCAGCAGCTCTCAGCGGGGGGCGGCCCAAGAGACCCAGTACTTC. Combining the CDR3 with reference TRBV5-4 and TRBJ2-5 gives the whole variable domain ETGVTQSPTHLIKTRGQQVTLRCSSQSGHNTVSWYQQALGQGPQFIFQYYREEENGRGNFPPRFSGLQFPNYSSELNVNALELDDSALYLCASSSQRGAAQETQYFGPGTRLLVL.